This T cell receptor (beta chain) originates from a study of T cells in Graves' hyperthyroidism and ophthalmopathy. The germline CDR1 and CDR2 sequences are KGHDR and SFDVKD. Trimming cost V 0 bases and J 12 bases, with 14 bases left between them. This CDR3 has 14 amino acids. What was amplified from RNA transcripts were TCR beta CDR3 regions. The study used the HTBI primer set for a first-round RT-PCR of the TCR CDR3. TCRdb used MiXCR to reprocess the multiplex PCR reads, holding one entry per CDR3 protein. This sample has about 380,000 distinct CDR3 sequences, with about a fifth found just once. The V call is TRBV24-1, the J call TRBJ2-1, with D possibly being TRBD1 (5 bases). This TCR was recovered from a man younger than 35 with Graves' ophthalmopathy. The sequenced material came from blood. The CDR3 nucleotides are TGTGCCACCAGTGATTTGCGGACACCGGCCGGGCAGTTCTTC. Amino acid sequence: CATSDLRTPAGQFF.